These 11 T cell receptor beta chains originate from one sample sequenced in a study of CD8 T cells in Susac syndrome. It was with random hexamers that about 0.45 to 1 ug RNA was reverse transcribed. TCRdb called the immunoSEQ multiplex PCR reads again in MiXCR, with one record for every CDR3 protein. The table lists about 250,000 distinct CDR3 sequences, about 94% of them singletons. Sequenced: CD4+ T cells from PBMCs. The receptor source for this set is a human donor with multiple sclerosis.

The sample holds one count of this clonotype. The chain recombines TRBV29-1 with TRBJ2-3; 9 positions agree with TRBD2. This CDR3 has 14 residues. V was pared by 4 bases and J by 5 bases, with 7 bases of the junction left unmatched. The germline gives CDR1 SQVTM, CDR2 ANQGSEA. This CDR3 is CSVVLAGSIDTQYF. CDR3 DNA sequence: TGCAGCGTTGTCCTAGCGGGATCGATAGATACGCAGTATTTT.

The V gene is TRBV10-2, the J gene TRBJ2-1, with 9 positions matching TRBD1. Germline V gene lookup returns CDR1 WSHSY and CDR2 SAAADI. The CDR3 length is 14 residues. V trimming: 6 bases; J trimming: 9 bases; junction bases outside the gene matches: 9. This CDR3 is CASRGTGILSEQFF. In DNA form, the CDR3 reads TGCGCCAGCAGGGGGACAGGGATTCTCAGTGAGCAGTTCTTC.

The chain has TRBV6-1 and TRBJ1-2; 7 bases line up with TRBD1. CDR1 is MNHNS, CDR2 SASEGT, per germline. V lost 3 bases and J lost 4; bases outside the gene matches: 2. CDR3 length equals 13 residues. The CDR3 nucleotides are TGTGCCAGCAGTGAGGACAGGTCCTATGGCTACACCTTC. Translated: CASSEDRSYGYTF.

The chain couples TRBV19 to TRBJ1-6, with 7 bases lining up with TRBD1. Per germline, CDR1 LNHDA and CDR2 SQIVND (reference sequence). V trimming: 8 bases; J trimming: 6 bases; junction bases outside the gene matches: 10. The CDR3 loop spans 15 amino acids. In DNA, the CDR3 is TGTGCCAGTTCCCCCGGGACAGCACCTAATTCACCCCTCCACTTT. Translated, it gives CASSPGTAPNSPLHF.

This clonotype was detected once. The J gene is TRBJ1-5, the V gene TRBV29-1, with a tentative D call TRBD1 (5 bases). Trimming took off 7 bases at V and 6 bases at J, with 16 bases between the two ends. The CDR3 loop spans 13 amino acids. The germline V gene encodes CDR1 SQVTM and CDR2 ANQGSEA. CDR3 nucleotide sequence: TGCAGCGCCGGGCAGGGTCAGGGTCAGCCCCAGCATTTT. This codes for CSAGQGQGQPQHF.

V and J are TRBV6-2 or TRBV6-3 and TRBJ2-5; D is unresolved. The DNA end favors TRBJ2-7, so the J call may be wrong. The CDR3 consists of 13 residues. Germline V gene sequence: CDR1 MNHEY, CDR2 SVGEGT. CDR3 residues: CASSYTAEAEQYV. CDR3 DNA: TGTGCCAGCAGTTACACGGCAGAGGCCGAGCAGTACGTC.

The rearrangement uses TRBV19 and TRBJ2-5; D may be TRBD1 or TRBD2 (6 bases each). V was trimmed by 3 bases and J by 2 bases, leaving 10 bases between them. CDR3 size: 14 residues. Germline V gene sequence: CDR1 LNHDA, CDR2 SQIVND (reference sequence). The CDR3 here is CASSIGGQQETQYF. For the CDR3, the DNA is TGTGCCAGTAGTATCGGGGGACAACAAGAGACCCAGTACTTC.

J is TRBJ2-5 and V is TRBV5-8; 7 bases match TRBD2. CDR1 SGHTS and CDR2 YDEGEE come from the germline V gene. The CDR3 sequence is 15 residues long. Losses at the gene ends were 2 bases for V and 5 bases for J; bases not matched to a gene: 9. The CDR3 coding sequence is TGTGCCAGCAGCTTTTGGCGGGAGAGCATGGAGACCCAGTACTTC. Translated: CASSFWRESMETQYF.

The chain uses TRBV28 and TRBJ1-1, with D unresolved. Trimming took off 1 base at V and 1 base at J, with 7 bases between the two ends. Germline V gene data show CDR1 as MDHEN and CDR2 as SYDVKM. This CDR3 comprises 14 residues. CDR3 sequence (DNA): TGTGCCAGCAGTTTATACCGCCAGAACACTGAAGCTTTCTTT. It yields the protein CASSLYRQNTEAFF.

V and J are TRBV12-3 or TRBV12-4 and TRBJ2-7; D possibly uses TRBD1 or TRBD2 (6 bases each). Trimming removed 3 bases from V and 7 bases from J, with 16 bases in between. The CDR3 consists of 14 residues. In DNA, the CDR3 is TGTGCCAGCAGTTTGGAGCTGGGGGCGGGGGAGCAGTACTTC. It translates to CASSLELGAGEQYF.

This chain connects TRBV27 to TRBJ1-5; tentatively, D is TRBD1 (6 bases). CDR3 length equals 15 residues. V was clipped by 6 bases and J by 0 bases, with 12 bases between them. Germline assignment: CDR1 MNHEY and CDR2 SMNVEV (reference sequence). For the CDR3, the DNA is TGTGCCAGCAGCCTACAGGGAAATAGCAATCAGCCCCAGCATTTT. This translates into CASSLQGNSNQPQHF.